The 10 T cell receptor beta chains below come from one sample, sequenced in a study of identical twins. Each CDR3 protein is one row after TCRdb ran MiXCR on the 5' RACE reads. This sample has roughly 770,000 distinct CDR3 sequences, with 18% found just once. The same data also contributed to another study, on T cells expressing NK-cell markers.

The specimen was PBMCs. The source of these receptors is a woman between 18 and 29 years old in good health.

This clonotype was counted a few times. The rearrangement joins TRBV5-1 to TRBJ2-1; 8 bases map to TRBD1. The CDR3 has 15 amino acids. The ends lost 4 bases at V and 2 bases at J; junction bases unmatched: 5. Germline V CDR1 and CDR2: SGHRS, YFSETQ. DNA for the CDR3: TGCGCCAGCAGCGCAGGGGGCACGGCCTACAATGAGCAGTTCTTC. This translates into CASSAGGTAYNEQFF. The whole variable domain, remainder taken from reference TRBV5-1 and TRBJ2-1, is KAGVTQTPRYLIKTRGQQVTLSCSPISGHRSVSWYQQTPGQGLQFLFEYFSETQRNKGNFPGRFSGRQFSNSRSEMNVSTLELGDSALYLCASSAGGTAYNEQFFGPGTRLTVL.

This clonotype was seen many times. V is TRBV12-3 or TRBV12-4 and J is TRBJ2-2; D may be TRBD1 (7 bases). There are 15 residues in the CDR3. Trimming took off 9 bases at V and 7 bases at J, with 21 bases between the two ends. CDR3 region: CASSRGEGANGELFF. The CDR3 nucleotides are TGTGCCAGTAGCAGGGGGGAAGGGGCTAACGGGGAGCTGTTTTTT.

This clonotype was observed a handful of times. CDR3: CASSQDGGSNEAFF. The CDR3, as DNA: TGTGCCAGCAGCCAGGATGGGGGATCGAATGAAGCTTTCTTT. V and J are TRBV12-3 or TRBV12-4 and TRBJ1-1; tentatively, D is TRBD1 (5 bases). The ends were cut back, 6 bases at V and 7 bases at J, with 18 bases in the middle. CDR3 length: 14 amino acids.

This chain joins TRBV12-3 or TRBV12-4 and TRBJ2-2; TRBD2 agrees at 7 bases. V lost 2 bases and J lost 3; bases outside the gene matches: 3. CDR3 length equals 15 residues. The CDR3 loop is CASSLRRGYTGELFF. CDR3 sequence (DNA): TGTGCCAGCAGTTTACGGCGGGGGTACACCGGGGAGCTGTTTTTT.

The CDR3 region has the DNA TGTGCCAGCAGCTTATGGGCGGGGATGGACTACAATGAGCAGTTCTTC. Residues: CASSLWAGMDYNEQFF. The chain links TRBV7-6 to TRBJ2-1; weak D call: TRBD2 (6 bases). The ends were cut back, 2 bases at V and 3 bases at J, with 14 bases in the middle. The CDR3 covers 16 residues. The germline gives CDR1 SGHVS, CDR2 FNYEAQ.

V and J are TRBV5-5 and TRBJ2-7; D is unresolved. Trimming shortened V by 5 bases and J by 2 bases, and 14 bases separated the two germline ends. Germline CDR1 reads SGHKS; CDR2 reads YYEKEE (reference sequence). The CDR3 loop spans 14 amino acids. The CDR3 DNA follows: TGTGCCAGCAGTACCGGAAGTATAACCTACGAGCAGTACTTC. It codes for CASSTGSITYEQYF.

The J gene is TRBJ1-6, the V gene TRBV6-1; D might be TRBD1 (6 bases). The V and J ends lost 8 bases and 5 bases respectively, with 16 bases between them. CDR3 size: 15 residues. Germline-derived CDR1 and CDR2 are MNHNS and SASEGT. The chain's CDR3 is CASSLGAPNNSPLHF. The CDR3 bases are TGTGCCAGCTCGTTGGGGGCCCCTAATAATTCACCCCTCCACTTT.

This clonotype was found a few times. The J gene is TRBJ2-7, the V gene TRBV20-1, with 7 bases fitting TRBD1. J lost 2 bases, V lost 1 base, and 8 bases had no gene match. Germline lookup yields CDR1 DFQATT and CDR2 SNEGSKA (reference sequence). The CDR3 consists of 15 residues. The CDR3 is CSARAKRGQTYEQYF. In DNA form, the CDR3 reads TGCAGTGCTAGAGCTAAGAGGGGGCAAACCTACGAGCAGTACTTC.

This clonotype has only a few counts. The chain joins TRBV20-1 to TRBJ2-7, with TRBD2 matching 8 bases. V dropped 6 bases and J dropped 3; count of bases not matched to a gene: 7. Germline V CDR1 and CDR2: DFQATT, SNEGSKA (reference sequence). CDR3 size: 13 residues. CDR3: CSARSGDYYEQYF. The CDR3 nucleotides read TGCAGTGCCCGTAGCGGGGACTACTACGAGCAGTACTTC.

This clonotype was found a few times. The chain uses TRBV10-3 and TRBJ2-2; tentative D call: TRBD1 (6 bases). CDR1 ENHRY and CDR2 SYGVKD come from the germline V gene. The V end was cut by 4 bases, the J end by 4 bases, with 10 bases between. The length of the CDR3 is 14 residues. Here the CDR3 DNA reads TGTGCCATCAGTGCTCCAGGGGCCACCGGGGAGCTGTTTTTT. Translation: CAISAPGATGELFF.